Each of the 3 T cell receptor beta chains below was sequenced from the same sample in a study of blood T cells in healthy people across ages. Primers used in a second PCR of roughly 6 to 12 cycles were a sample-barcoded 5' primer and a J-beta primer mix. TCRdb called the 5' RACE reads again in MiXCR, with one record for every CDR3 protein. The table shows around 670,000 distinct CDR3 sequences, with 25% to 35% occurring only once. Sequencing input: blood. These receptors were collected from a woman of 80 years or more in good health.

This clonotype was detected ten times or more. The rearrangement uses TRBV5-1 and TRBJ2-7, with no clear D. The CDR3 contains 15 residues. The germline V gene has CDR1 SGHRS and CDR2 YFSETQ. V lost 0 bases and J 6 bases, leaving 16 bases between the germline ends. Here the CDR3 reads CASSLALGSGLEQYF. In DNA, the CDR3 is TGCGCCAGCAGCTTGGCTCTCGGGTCTGGTCTCGAGCAGTACTTC.

The chain uses TRBV6-5 and TRBJ1-6, with D unresolved. This CDR3 contains 14 residues. Deletions cut 6 bases from V and 14 bases from J, with 20 bases between. Germline lookup yields CDR1 MNHEY and CDR2 SVGAGI. CDR3 sequence: CASRTRTLRVALHF. The CDR3 nucleotides read TGTGCCAGCAGGACTAGGACCCTACGAGTAGCCCTCCACTTT.

This clonotype was found many times. The gene calls are TRBV29-1 and TRBJ1-1; D is uncertain. CDR1 and CDR2 (germline): SQVTM, ANQGSEA. Trimming shortened V by 6 bases and J by 3 bases, and 14 bases separated the two germline ends. The CDR3 sequence is 13 residues long. Here the CDR3 reads CSVGPRGYTEAFF. In nucleotides, the CDR3 is TGCAGCGTGGGCCCTCGCGGGTACACTGAAGCTTTCTTT.